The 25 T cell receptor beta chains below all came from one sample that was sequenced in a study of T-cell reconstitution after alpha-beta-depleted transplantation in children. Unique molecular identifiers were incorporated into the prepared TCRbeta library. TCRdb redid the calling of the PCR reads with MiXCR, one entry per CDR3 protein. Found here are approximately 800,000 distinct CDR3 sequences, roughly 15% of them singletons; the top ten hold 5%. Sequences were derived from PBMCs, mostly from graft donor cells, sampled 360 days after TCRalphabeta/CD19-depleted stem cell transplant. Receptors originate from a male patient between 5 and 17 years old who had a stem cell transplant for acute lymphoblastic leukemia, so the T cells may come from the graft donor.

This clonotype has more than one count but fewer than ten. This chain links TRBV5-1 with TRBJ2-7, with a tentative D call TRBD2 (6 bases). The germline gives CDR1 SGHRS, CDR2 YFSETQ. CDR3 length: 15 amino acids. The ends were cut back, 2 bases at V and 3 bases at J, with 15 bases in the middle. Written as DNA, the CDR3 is TGCGCCAGCAGCTTCGGGCCGGAGGGGTACTACGAGCAGTACTTC. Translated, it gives CASSFGPEGYYEQYF.

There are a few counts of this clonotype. This chain's CDR3 is CASSLGGTGRSYEQYF. For the CDR3, the DNA is TGTGCCAGCAGCTTAGGCGGGACAGGGAGGTCGTACGAGCAGTACTTC. This sequence joins TRBV11-2 and TRBJ2-7, with 9 bases matching TRBD1. The CDR3 consists of 16 residues. The J segment lost 4 bases and the V segment lost 1 base, leaving 8 bases of the junction unmatched. CDR1 and CDR2 (germline): SGHAT, FQNNGV.

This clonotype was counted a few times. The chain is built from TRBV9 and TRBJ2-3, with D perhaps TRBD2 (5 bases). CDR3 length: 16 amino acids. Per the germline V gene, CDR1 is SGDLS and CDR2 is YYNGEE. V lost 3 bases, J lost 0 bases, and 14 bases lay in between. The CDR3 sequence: CASSAVGGSSTDTQYF. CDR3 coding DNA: TGTGCCAGCAGCGCAGTAGGAGGTTCTAGCACAGATACGCAGTATTTT.

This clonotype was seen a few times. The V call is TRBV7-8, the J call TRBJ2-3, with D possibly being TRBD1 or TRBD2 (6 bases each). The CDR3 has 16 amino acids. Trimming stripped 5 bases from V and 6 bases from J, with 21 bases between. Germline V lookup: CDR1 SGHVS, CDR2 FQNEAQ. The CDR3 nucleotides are TGTGCCAGCAGCGATAGGGGGGAGCGGATGGCGGATACGCAGTATTTT. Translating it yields CASSDRGERMADTQYF.

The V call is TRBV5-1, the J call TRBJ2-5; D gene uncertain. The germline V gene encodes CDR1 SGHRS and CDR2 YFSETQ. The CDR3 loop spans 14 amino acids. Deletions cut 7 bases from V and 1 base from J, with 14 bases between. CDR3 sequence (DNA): TGCGCCAGCGGATTACACTCCCTCCAAGAGACCCAGTACTTC. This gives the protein CASGLHSLQETQYF.

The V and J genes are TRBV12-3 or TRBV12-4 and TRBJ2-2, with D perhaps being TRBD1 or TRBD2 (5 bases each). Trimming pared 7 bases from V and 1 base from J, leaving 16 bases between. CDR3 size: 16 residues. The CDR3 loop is CASIITGTRNTGELFF. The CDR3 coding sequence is TGTGCCAGCATCATAACCGGGACCAGGAACACCGGGGAGCTGTTTTTT.

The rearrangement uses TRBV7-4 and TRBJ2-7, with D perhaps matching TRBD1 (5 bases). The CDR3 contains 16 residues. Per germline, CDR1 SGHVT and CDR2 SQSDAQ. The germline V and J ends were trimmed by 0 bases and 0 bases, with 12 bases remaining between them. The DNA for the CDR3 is TGTGCCAGCAGCTTAGCGCAGGGCACCCACTCCTACGAGCAGTACTTC. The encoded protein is CASSLAQGTHSYEQYF.

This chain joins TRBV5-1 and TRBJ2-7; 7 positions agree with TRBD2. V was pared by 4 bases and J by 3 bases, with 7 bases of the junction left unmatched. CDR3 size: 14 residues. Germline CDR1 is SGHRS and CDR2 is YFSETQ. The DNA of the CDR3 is TGCGCCAGCAGCACCAGCGGGAAGGTCTACGAGCAGTACTTC. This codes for CASSTSGKVYEQYF.

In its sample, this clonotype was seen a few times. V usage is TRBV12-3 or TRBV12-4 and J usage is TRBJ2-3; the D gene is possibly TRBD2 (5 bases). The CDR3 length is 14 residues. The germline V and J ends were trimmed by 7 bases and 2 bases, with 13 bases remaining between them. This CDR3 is CASTSRAATDTQYF. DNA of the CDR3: TGTGCCAGCACATCTAGAGCGGCCACAGATACGCAGTATTTT.

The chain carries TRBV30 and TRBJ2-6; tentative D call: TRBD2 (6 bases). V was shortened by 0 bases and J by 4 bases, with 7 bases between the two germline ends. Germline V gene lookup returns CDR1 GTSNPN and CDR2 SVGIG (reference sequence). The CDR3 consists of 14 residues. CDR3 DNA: TGTGCCTGGAGTGTACTAGCCGGGGCCAACGTCCTGACTTTC. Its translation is CAWSVLAGANVLTF.

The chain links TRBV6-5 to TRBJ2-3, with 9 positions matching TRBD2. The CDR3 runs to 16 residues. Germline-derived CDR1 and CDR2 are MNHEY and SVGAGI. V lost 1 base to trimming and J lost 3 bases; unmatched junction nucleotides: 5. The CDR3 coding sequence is TGTGCCAGCAGTTACTACGCGGGAGGGGGAACAGATACGCAGTATTTT. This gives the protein CASSYYAGGGTDTQYF.

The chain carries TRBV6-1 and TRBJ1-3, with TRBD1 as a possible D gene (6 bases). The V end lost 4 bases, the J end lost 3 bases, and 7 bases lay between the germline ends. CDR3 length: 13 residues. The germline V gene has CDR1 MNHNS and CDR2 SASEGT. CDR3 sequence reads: CASSVRGGNTIYF. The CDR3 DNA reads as TGTGCCAGCAGTGTCAGGGGTGGAAACACCATATATTTT.

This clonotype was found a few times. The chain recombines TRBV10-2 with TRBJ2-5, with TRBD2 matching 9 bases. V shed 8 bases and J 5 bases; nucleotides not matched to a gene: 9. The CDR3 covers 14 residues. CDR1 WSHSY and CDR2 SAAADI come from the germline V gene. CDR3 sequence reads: CASRTSAVWETQYF. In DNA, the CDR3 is TGCGCCAGCCGGACTAGCGCGGTGTGGGAGACCCAGTACTTC.

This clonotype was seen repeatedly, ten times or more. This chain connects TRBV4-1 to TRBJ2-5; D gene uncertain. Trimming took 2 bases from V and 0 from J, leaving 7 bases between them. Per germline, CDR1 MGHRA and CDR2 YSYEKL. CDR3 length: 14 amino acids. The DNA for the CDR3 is TGCGCCAGCAGCCAATATGCAGACCAAGAGACCCAGTACTTC. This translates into CASSQYADQETQYF.

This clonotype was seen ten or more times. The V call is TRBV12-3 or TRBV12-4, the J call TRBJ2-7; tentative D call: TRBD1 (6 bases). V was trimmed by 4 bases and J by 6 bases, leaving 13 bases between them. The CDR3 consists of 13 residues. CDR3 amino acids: CASSYDRRVEQYF. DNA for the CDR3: TGTGCCAGCAGTTACGACAGGCGCGTCGAGCAGTACTTC.

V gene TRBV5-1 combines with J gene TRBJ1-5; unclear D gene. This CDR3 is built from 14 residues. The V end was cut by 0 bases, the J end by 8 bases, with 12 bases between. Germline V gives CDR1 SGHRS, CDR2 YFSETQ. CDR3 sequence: CASSLDYPRKPQHF. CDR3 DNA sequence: TGCGCCAGCAGCTTGGATTATCCTAGGAAGCCCCAGCATTTT. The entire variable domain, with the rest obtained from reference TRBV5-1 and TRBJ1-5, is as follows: KAGVTQTPRYLIKTRGQQVTLSCSPISGHRSVSWYQQTPGQGLQFLFEYFSETQRNKGNFPGRFSGRQFSNSRSEMNVSTLELGDSALYLCASSLDYPRKPQHFGDGTRLSIL.

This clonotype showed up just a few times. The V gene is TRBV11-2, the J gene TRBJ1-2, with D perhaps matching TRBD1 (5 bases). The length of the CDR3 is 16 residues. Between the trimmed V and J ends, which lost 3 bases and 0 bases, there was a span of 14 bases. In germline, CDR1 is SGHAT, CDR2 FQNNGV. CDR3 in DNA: TGTGCCAGCAGCTTGCATTGGGGGGACGCTAACTATGGCTACACCTTC. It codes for CASSLHWGDANYGYTF.

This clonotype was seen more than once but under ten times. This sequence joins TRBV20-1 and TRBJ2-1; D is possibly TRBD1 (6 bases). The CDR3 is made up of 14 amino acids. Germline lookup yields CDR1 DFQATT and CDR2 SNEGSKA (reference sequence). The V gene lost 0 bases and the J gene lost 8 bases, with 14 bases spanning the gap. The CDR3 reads CSARDLTGIYEQFF. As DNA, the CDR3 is TGCAGTGCTAGAGATCTCACAGGGATCTATGAGCAGTTCTTC.

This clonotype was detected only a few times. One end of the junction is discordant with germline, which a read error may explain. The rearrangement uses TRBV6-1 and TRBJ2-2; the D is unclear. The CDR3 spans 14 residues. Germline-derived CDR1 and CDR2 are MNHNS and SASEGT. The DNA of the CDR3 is TGTGCCAGTAGACAACCCGCGAACTCCGGGGAGCTGTTTTTT. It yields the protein CASRQPANSGELFF.

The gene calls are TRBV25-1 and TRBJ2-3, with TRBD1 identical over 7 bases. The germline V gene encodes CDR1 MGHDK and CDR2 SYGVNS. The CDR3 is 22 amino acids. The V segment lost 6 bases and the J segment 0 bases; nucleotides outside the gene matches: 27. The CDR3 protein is CASSPKPILRDRYLHSTDTQYF. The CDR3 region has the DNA TGTGCCAGCAGCCCTAAGCCCATCCTCAGGGACAGATACTTACACAGCACAGATACGCAGTATTTT. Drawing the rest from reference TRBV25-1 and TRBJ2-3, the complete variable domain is EADIYQTPRYLVIGTGKKITLECSQTMGHDKMYWYQQDPGMELHLIHYSYGVNSTEKGDLSSESTVSRIRTEHFPLTLESARPSHTSQYLCASSPKPILRDRYLHSTDTQYFGPGTRLTVL.

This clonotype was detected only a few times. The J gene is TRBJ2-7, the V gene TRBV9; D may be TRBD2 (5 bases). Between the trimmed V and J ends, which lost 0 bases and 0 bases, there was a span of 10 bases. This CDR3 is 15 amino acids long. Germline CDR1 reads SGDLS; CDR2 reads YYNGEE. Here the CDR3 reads CASSVASLGSYEQYF. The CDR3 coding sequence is TGTGCCAGCAGCGTAGCTAGCCTAGGCTCCTACGAGCAGTACTTC.

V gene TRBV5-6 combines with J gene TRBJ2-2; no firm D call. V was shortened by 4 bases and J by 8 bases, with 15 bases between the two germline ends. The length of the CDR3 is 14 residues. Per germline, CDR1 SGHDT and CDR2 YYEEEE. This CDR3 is CASSPGPLGGELFF. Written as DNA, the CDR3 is TGTGCCAGCAGCCCCGGGCCATTAGGAGGGGAGCTGTTTTTT.

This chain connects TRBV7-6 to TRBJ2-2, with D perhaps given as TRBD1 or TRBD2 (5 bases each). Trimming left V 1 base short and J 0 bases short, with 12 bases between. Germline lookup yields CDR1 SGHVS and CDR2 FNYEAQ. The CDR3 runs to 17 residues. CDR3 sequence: CASSLVSRGTNTGELFF. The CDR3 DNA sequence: TGTGCCAGCAGCTTAGTGTCCCGGGGCACGAACACCGGGGAGCTGTTTTTT.

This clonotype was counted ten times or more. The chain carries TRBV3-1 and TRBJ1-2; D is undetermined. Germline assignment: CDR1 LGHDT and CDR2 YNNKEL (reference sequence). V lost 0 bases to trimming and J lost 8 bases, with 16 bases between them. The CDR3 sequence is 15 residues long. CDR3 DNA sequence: TGTGCCAGCAGCCAAGACCGTTGGAGCCGGCGGGGCTACACCTTC. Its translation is CASSQDRWSRRGYTF. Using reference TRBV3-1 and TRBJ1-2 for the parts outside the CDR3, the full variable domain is DTAVSQTPKYLVTQMGNDKSIKCEQNLGHDTMYWYKQDSKKFLKIMFSYNNKELIINETVPNRFSPKSPDKAHLNLHINSLELGDSAVYFCASSQDRWSRRGYTFGSGTRLTVV.

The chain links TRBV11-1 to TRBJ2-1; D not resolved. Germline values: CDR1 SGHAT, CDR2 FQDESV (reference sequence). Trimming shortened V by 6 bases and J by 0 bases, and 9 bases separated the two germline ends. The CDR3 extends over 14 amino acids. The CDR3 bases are TGTGCCAGCAGTCATCCGTACTCCTACAATGAGCAGTTCTTC. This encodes CASSHPYSYNEQFF.